This T cell receptor beta chain came from a study of CD8 T cells in Susac syndrome. This clonotype came up once. A read error may account for a junction end that differs from germline. Germline V gene sequence: CDR1 SSHAT, CDR2 FNYEAQ (reference sequence). This CDR3 region has 15 residues. Random hexamers were used to reverse transcribe about 0.5 to 1 ug of RNA. Amplification of TCR beta CDR3 spanned 54 Vbeta and 13 Jbeta via immunoSEQ multiplex PCR. MiXCR was run by TCRdb on the immunoSEQ multiplex PCR reads, yielding one entry per CDR3 protein. The table shows about 130,000 distinct CDR3 sequences, with 94% occurring only once. From blood CD8+ and CD4+ T cells, TCR beta sequences were generated. The multiple sclerosis controls were treatment-naive patients with relapsing-remitting disease that was stable or active.

This receptor was taken from a human donor with multiple sclerosis. This chain joins TRBV7-7 and TRBJ2-5; the D call may be TRBD1 or TRBD2 (6 bases each). Sequencing input: CD4+ T cells from PBMCs. DNA for the CDR3: TGTGCTAGCAGCTTAGTAGAGGGGGGCGAAGAGACCCAGTACTTC. Its translation: CASSLVEGGEETQYF.